Below are 27 T cell receptor beta chains sequenced from a single sample in a study of CD8 T cells in Susac syndrome. About 0.5 to 1 ug RNA was reverse transcribed with random hexamers. Via MiXCR, TCRdb re-called the immunoSEQ multiplex PCR reads, giving one row per CDR3 protein. Among 70,000 or so distinct CDR3 sequences listed, approximately 95% were seen once. The source material was CD8+ T cells from PBMCs. The receptors shown here come from a human donor in good health.

The chain couples TRBV15 to TRBJ2-5; D unclear. The CDR3 length is 14 residues. The germline V gene encodes CDR1 LNHNV and CDR2 YYDKDF (reference sequence). Trimming stripped 3 bases from V and 5 bases from J, with 13 bases between. The CDR3 DNA is TGTGCCACCAGCAGGTGGTTGGTCGGGGAGACCCAGTACTTC. It is translated as CATSRWLVGETQYF.

J is TRBJ1-6 and V is TRBV7-9, with TRBD1 as a possible D gene (6 bases). CDR1 and CDR2 from the germline V gene are SEHNR and FQNEAQ (reference sequence). V lost 6 bases, J lost 7 bases, and 13 bases lay in between. The CDR3 contains 14 residues. In DNA, the CDR3 is TGTGCCAGCAGGCCTGAGGGGGGGAATTCACCCCTCCACTTT. The encoded protein is CASRPEGGNSPLHF.

The chain links TRBV29-1 to TRBJ2-7; TRBD2 matches 8 bases. This CDR3 contains 13 residues. The germline gives CDR1 SQVTM, CDR2 ANQGSEA. After removal of 7 bases from V and 7 bases from J, the junction contained 12 bases not matched to a gene. The chain's CDR3 is CSAERGPSNEQYF. The DNA of the CDR3 is TGCAGCGCCGAGCGGGGGCCTTCTAATGAGCAGTACTTC.

The rearrangement links TRBV28 to TRBJ1-5; D gene unclear. CDR1 is MDHEN, CDR2 SYDVKM, per germline. CDR3 length: 14 amino acids. V lost 6 bases and J lost 7, with 16 bases in between. Here the CDR3 DNA reads TGTGCCAGCAGCCCCGAAAGAGATGCGCAGCCCCAGCATTTT. Protein: CASSPERDAQPQHF.

Only a few counts were recorded for this clonotype. This chain joins TRBV13 and TRBJ2-7; tentative D call: TRBD1 (6 bases). V was shortened by 0 bases and J by 2 bases, with 14 bases between the two germline ends. CDR3 length equals 16 residues. Germline V lookup: CDR1 PRHDT, CDR2 FYEKMQ (reference sequence). CDR3 in DNA: TGTGCCAGCAGCTTAGGTGTTTTACAGGGACCCTACGAGCAGTACTTC. This gives the protein CASSLGVLQGPYEQYF.

This clonotype has a single count. The chain couples TRBV3-1 to TRBJ2-1; D remains ambiguous. V lost 4 bases and J lost 0, with 10 bases in between. From germline, CDR1 is LGHDT and CDR2 YNNKEL (reference sequence). This CDR3 has 15 amino acids. The CDR3, as DNA: TGTGCCAGCAGCCGCGACTCGAGCTCCTACAATGAGCAGTTCTTC. Translating gives CASSRDSSSYNEQFF.

This clonotype was picked up one time. The V and J genes are TRBV6-2 or TRBV6-3 and TRBJ2-1, with D possibly being TRBD1 (5 bases). Germline CDR1 is MNHEY and CDR2 is SVGEGT. V was cut by 3 bases and J by 6 bases, with 12 bases left in between. The CDR3 is made up of 14 amino acids. The CDR3 spells CASSYRTTGNEQFF. CDR3 nucleotides: TGTGCCAGCAGTTATAGGACAACAGGCAATGAGCAGTTCTTC.

The V gene is TRBV7-2, the J gene TRBJ2-1; tentatively, D is TRBD1 or TRBD2 (5 bases each). V dropped 7 bases and J dropped 10 bases, with 17 bases sitting between them. This CDR3 is 13 amino acids long. Germline CDR1 is SGHTA and CDR2 is FQGNSA. CDR3 in DNA: TGTGCCAGCACCCTTGGGGGATGGGGAGAGCAGTTCTTC. Encoded protein: CASTLGGWGEQFF.

The chain joins TRBV29-1 to TRBJ1-1; no clear D gene. V gave up 6 bases and J gave up 7 bases, with 12 bases separating them. In germline, CDR1 is SQVTM, CDR2 ANQGSEA. CDR3 size: 11 residues. The CDR3 region has the DNA TGCAGCGTGGACGGCAGTAATGAAGCTTTCTTT. This codes for CSVDGSNEAFF.

A single count supports this clonotype. The chain is built from TRBV20-1 and TRBJ2-3; D may be TRBD1 or TRBD2 (5 bases each). Trimming removed 3 bases at V and 10 bases at J, with 11 bases between. The CDR3 totals 11 residues. Germline-derived CDR1 and CDR2 are DFQATT and SNEGSKA (reference sequence). The CDR3 protein is CSASGTEAQYF. The CDR3 DNA reads TGCAGTGCTAGTGGGACCGAGGCGCAGTATTTT.

Here the CDR3 reads CASTLYGGGPSDTQYF. The CDR3 DNA reads as TGTGCCAGCACATTATATGGGGGGGGGCCCTCAGATACGCAGTATTTT. J is TRBJ2-3 and V is TRBV27, with D possibly matching TRBD2 (7 bases). Per germline, CDR1 MNHEY and CDR2 SMNVEV (reference sequence). V lost 7 bases and J lost 4, with 21 bases in between. The CDR3 has 16 residues.

The J gene is TRBJ2-2, the V gene TRBV24-1; D remains ambiguous. Germline assignment: CDR1 KGHDR and CDR2 SFDVKD. The V and J ends lost 0 bases and 1 base respectively, with 2 bases between them. The CDR3 loop spans 14 amino acids. CDR3 sequence (DNA): TGTGCCACCAGTGATTTGAAGAACACCGGGGAGCTGTTTTTT. Amino acids: CATSDLKNTGELFF.

This chain uses TRBV12-3 or TRBV12-4 with TRBJ1-1; D not resolved. There are 11 residues in the CDR3. V was trimmed by 3 bases and J by 3 bases, leaving 2 bases between them. The CDR3 DNA reads TGTGCCAGCAGTTTTGACACTGAAGCTTTCTTT. Encoded protein: CASSFDTEAFF.

The rearrangement links TRBV10-2 to TRBJ2-3; no reliable D call. CDR1 and CDR2 from the germline V gene are WSHSY and SAAADI. V was shortened by 2 bases and J by 2 bases, with 8 bases between the two germline ends. The CDR3 sequence is 14 residues long. This chain's CDR3 is CASSEVSATDTQYF. The CDR3 DNA reads as TGCGCCAGCAGTGAGGTCTCGGCCACAGATACGCAGTATTTT.

The V call is TRBV5-4, the J call TRBJ2-1, with 8 bases lining up with TRBD1. CDR3 length: 14 residues. CDR1 is SGHNT and CDR2 is YYREEE in the germline V gene (reference sequence). V lost 0 bases to trimming and J lost 7 bases; unmatched junction nucleotides: 3. DNA for the CDR3: TGTGCCAGCAGCTTGGTCACAGGGGGTAATGAGCAGTTCTTC. Amino acids: CASSLVTGGNEQFF. Combining the CDR3 with reference TRBV5-4 and TRBJ2-1 gives the whole variable domain ETGVTQSPTHLIKTRGQQVTLRCSSQSGHNTVSWYQQALGQGPQFIFQYYREEENGRGNFPPRFSGLQFPNYSSELNVNALELDDSALYLCASSLVTGGNEQFFGPGTRLTVL.

The chain couples TRBV2 to TRBJ1-5, with D maybe TRBD1 (6 bases). The CDR3 spans 15 residues. V lost 8 bases to trimming and J lost 0 bases, with 14 bases between them. From germline, CDR1 is SNHLY and CDR2 FYNNEI. The CDR3 reads CASQFRTDSNQPQHF. The DNA for the CDR3 is TGTGCCAGCCAATTCCGGACAGATAGCAATCAGCCCCAGCATTTT.

V and J are TRBV11-2 and TRBJ1-1, with D unresolved. The CDR3 has 12 amino acids. V dropped 2 bases and J dropped 6 bases, with 7 bases sitting between them. Germline CDR1 is SGHAT and CDR2 is FQNNGV. Here the CDR3 DNA reads TGTGCCAGCAGCTTATTCGGCGCTGAAGCTTTCTTT. This encodes CASSLFGAEAFF.

The chain employs TRBV27 and TRBJ1-5; 7 positions agree with TRBD1. Germline V gene lookup returns CDR1 MNHEY and CDR2 SMNVEV (reference sequence). The V gene end was trimmed by 7 bases and the J gene end by 2 bases; junction bases not matched to a gene: 8. This CDR3 is 15 amino acids long. This chain's CDR3 is CASTTTGDGNQPQHF. The CDR3 coding sequence is TGTGCCAGCACGACAACAGGGGACGGCAATCAGCCCCAGCATTTT.

This clonotype was found a few times. The V gene is TRBV5-1, the J gene TRBJ2-6; D not certain. Germline V gene sequence: CDR1 SGHRS, CDR2 YFSETQ. The length of the CDR3 is 14 residues. V lost 2 bases and J 0 bases, leaving 3 bases between the germline ends. The CDR3 DNA reads TGCGCCAGCAGCTTCGGCTCTGGGGCCAACGTCCTGACTTTC. This translates into CASSFGSGANVLTF.

The genes are TRBV28 and TRBJ2-5; D may be TRBD1 (6 bases). This CDR3 has 16 amino acids. Germline V gene sequence: CDR1 MDHEN, CDR2 SYDVKM. Between the trimmed V and J ends, which lost 5 bases and 5 bases, there was a span of 21 bases. CDR3 nucleotide sequence: TGTGCCAGCAGTCGCTTCCAGGGGATGGGATTCGAGACCCAGTACTTC. Protein sequence: CASSRFQGMGFETQYF. Filled out from reference TRBV28 and TRBJ2-5, the complete variable domain reads DVKVTQSSRYLVKRTGEKVFLECVQDMDHENMFWYRQDPGLGLRLIYFSYDVKMKEKGDIPEGYSVSREKKERFSLILESASTNQTSMYLCASSRFQGMGFETQYFGPGTRLLVL.

The rearrangement joins TRBV5-1 to TRBJ1-1; D unclear. There are 11 residues in the CDR3. Trimming pared 3 bases from V and 7 bases from J, leaving 7 bases between. The germline CDR1 and CDR2 sequences are SGHRS and YFSETQ. The DNA for the CDR3 is TGCGCCAGCAGCTGGAGTTATGAAGCTTTCTTT. It encodes CASSWSYEAFF.

The chain joins TRBV28 to TRBJ2-5, with unresolved D. Germline V gives CDR1 MDHEN, CDR2 SYDVKM. Trimming left V 2 bases short and J 4 bases short, with 5 bases between. The CDR3 runs to 12 residues. The CDR3 reads CASSLRRETQYF. The CDR3 coding sequence is TGTGCCAGCAGTTTACGGCGAGAGACCCAGTACTTC.

The CDR3 loop reads CASSQVSSGGALRETQYF. DNA for the CDR3: TGCGCCAGCAGCCAAGTGTCTAGCGGGGGGGCCTTGAGGGAGACCCAGTACTTC. V gene TRBV5-1 combines with J gene TRBJ2-5; 12 bases fit TRBD2. Germline V gene sequence: CDR1 SGHRS, CDR2 YFSETQ. V shed 4 bases and J 5 bases; nucleotides not matched to a gene: 15. The CDR3 has 18 amino acids.

This chain joins TRBV13 and TRBJ2-5; tentatively, D is TRBD2 (6 bases). V lost 5 bases, J lost 5 bases, and 18 bases lay in between. The CDR3 spans 15 residues. The germline CDR1 and CDR2 sequences are PRHDT and FYEKMQ (reference sequence). The CDR3 here is CASSPKEGIGETQYF. The CDR3 bases are TGTGCCAGCAGCCCTAAGGAGGGGATAGGGGAGACCCAGTACTTC.

This clonotype has a single count. The genes are TRBV28 and TRBJ2-7; D is unresolved. Trimming left V 5 bases short and J 6 bases short, with 17 bases between. Germline values: CDR1 MDHEN, CDR2 SYDVKM. CDR3 length: 14 residues. The CDR3 reads CASSPLSSQLEQYF. The CDR3 region has the DNA TGTGCCAGCAGTCCTCTCTCCAGCCAACTCGAGCAGTACTTC.

The chain couples TRBV10-3 to TRBJ2-7, with 7 bases fitting TRBD1. The CDR3 is 12 residues long. CDR1 and CDR2 from the germline V gene are ENHRY and SYGVKD. Trimming took 10 bases from V and 0 from J; bases not matched to a gene: 3. The CDR3 DNA is TGTGCCACGGGGACAGACTCCTACGAGCAGTACGTC. It specifies CATGTDSYEQYV.

V is TRBV4-1 and J is TRBJ2-7; 8 nucleotides agree with TRBD2. V lost 3 bases, J lost 4 bases, and 5 bases stayed unmatched. Germline V lookup: CDR1 MGHRA, CDR2 YSYEKL. This CDR3 spans 14 amino acids. The CDR3 sequence is CASSQDRGGYEQYV. For the CDR3, the DNA is TGCGCCAGCAGCCAGGATCGCGGGGGGTACGAGCAGTACGTC.